One and the same sample provided the 27 T cell receptor beta chains below, sequenced in a study of shared clonotypes between healthy human individuals. Data came from immunoSEQ multiplex PCR; TCRdb stores just in-frame clones and leaves some out. There are over 850,000 clones in the sample; approximately 80% occur only once, and 0.5% to 0.65% lies in the top ten. Material: memory CD4+ T cells from PBMCs. Noted subset: CD45RA-negative fraction. These receptors originate from a man aged 18 to 35 in good health. Some clones in this sample may be carry-over from other donors' samples.

Notes on this clone: This is likely an artifact of a read error, given a far larger clone one base away. The chain's CDR3 is CSVDHRWGRADTEAFF. The CDR3 DNA reads TGCAGCGTTGATCATCGGTGGGGGAGGGCGGACACTGAAGCTTTCTTT. The rearrangement links TRBV29-1 to TRBJ1-1; D is perhaps TRBD1 (5 bases). CDR3 size: 16 residues. The V and J ends lost 3 bases and 3 bases respectively, with 20 bases between them. Germline V gene lookup returns CDR1 SQVTM and CDR2 ANQGSEA.

CDR3 region: CASSSGGRDTSYEQYF. The DNA for the CDR3 is TGTGCCAGCAGCTCAGGGGGCCGGGACACCTCCTACGAGCAGTACTTC. The V gene is TRBV11-3, the J gene TRBJ2-7; TRBD1 matches at 8 bases. The J segment lost 0 bases and the V segment lost 4 bases, leaving 8 bases of the junction unmatched. The CDR3 runs 16 residues. Germline V gene lookup returns CDR1 SGHNT and CDR2 YENEEA.

V gene TRBV12-5 combines with J gene TRBJ2-3, with TRBD1 identical over 7 bases. Trimming at V came to 7 bases and at J to 5 bases, leaving 9 bases not matched to a gene. The CDR3 has 14 amino acids. Germline V gene data show CDR1 as LGHNT and CDR2 as FRNRAP. The CDR3 nucleotides are TGTGCTAGTGCCTTGGGGGACAGCCAAGATACGCAGTATTTT. Translating gives CASALGDSQDTQYF.

Remarks on this clone: One base away lies a much larger clone, so this may be a sequencing read error. The chain links TRBV5-4 to TRBJ2-7; TRBD2 matches 13 bases. This CDR3 has 15 amino acids. V shed 3 bases, J shed 3 bases, and the junction held 3 bases outside the gene matches. Germline values: CDR1 SGHNT, CDR2 YYREEE (reference sequence). CDR3: CASSSRTSGGYEQYF. CDR3 in DNA: TGTGCCAGCAGCTCCCGGACTAGCGGGGGCTACGAGCAGTACTTC. Drawing the rest from reference TRBV5-4 and TRBJ2-7, the complete variable domain is ETGVTQSPTHLIKTRGQQVTLRCSSQSGHNTVSWYQQALGQGPQFIFQYYREEENGRGNFPPRFSGLQFPNYSSELNVNALELDDSALYLCASSSRTSGGYEQYFGPGTRLTVT.

The rearrangement links TRBV7-6 to TRBJ2-7; D gene uncertain. The V end was cut by 0 bases, the J end by 5 bases, with 8 bases between. CDR1 is SGHVS, CDR2 FNYEAQ, per germline. There are 13 residues in the CDR3. The CDR3 DNA sequence: TGTGCCAGCAGCTTAGCGCTTCGGGACGAGCAGTACTTC. The encoded protein is CASSLALRDEQYF.

The chain has TRBV7-9 and TRBJ2-3, with no clear D. This CDR3 spans 12 amino acids. V was pared by 5 bases and J by 2 bases, with 5 bases between. From germline, CDR1 is SEHNR and CDR2 FQNEAQ (reference sequence). The CDR3 DNA reads TGTGCCAGCAGCACAACCACAGATACGCAGTATTTT. It codes for CASSTTTDTQYF.

The V call is TRBV2, the J call TRBJ2-2; unclear D gene. This CDR3 is built from 14 residues. Germline V CDR1 and CDR2: SNHLY, FYNNEI. V gave up 8 bases and J gave up 0 bases, with 10 bases separating them. The CDR3 region is CASAGLANTGELFF. Here the CDR3 DNA reads TGTGCCAGCGCTGGTCTCGCGAACACCGGGGAGCTGTTTTTT. The full variable domain, with the rest looked up from reference TRBV2 and TRBJ2-2, is EPEVTQTPSHQVTQMGQEVILRCVPISNHLYFYWYRQILGQKVEFLVSFYNNEISEKSEIFDDQFSVERPDGSNFTLKIRSTKLEDSAMYFCASAGLANTGELFFGEGSRLTVL.

The rearrangement links TRBV5-4 to TRBJ1-1; D ambiguous. Germline assignment: CDR1 SGHNT and CDR2 YYREEE (reference sequence). V was trimmed by 4 bases and J by 3 bases, leaving 13 bases between them. This CDR3 contains 14 residues. Here the CDR3 reads CASSPRAGHTEAFF. The CDR3 DNA is TGTGCCAGCAGCCCCCGGGCCGGCCACACTGAAGCTTTCTTT.

The chain carries TRBV28 and TRBJ1-4; D might be TRBD1 (6 bases). V gave up 2 bases and J gave up 8 bases, with 18 bases separating them. Germline V gives CDR1 MDHEN, CDR2 SYDVKM. This CDR3 contains 16 residues. In nucleotides, the CDR3 is TGTGCCAGCAGTTTAACGGGGGCGGGAGGGTTGGAAAAACTGTTTTTT. Translation: CASSLTGAGGLEKLFF.

The V and J genes are TRBV9 and TRBJ2-7, with D tentatively TRBD1 or TRBD2 (5 bases each). The germline gives CDR1 SGDLS, CDR2 YYNGEE. The CDR3 sequence is 14 residues long. The V gene lost 4 bases and the J gene lost 5 bases, with 16 bases spanning the gap. The DNA for the CDR3 is TGTGCCAGCAGCCTTGACGCCGGGACCGACGAGCAGTACTTC. Translated: CASSLDAGTDEQYF.

DNA for the CDR3: TGTGCCAGCAGCTCGAGACGCACAGATACGCAGTATTTT. Translation gives CASSSRRTDTQYF. V is TRBV5-4 and J is TRBJ2-3; D remains unclear. Germline CDR1 is SGHNT and CDR2 is YYREEE (reference sequence). The CDR3 runs 13 residues. V lost 3 bases, J lost 1 base, and 6 bases lay in between.

The rearrangement uses TRBV7-8 and TRBJ1-4; 8 nucleotides line up with TRBD1. Trimming removed 2 bases from V and 8 bases from J; junction bases left unmatched: 4. This CDR3 has 14 amino acids. Looked up from germline, CDR1 is SGHVS and CDR2 is FQNEAQ. Here the CDR3 reads CASSLQGAGEKLFF. The DNA of the CDR3 is TGTGCCAGCAGCTTACAGGGGGCGGGAGAAAAACTGTTTTTT.

This chain uses TRBV5-4 with TRBJ1-3; D is undetermined. Looked up from germline, CDR1 is SGHNT and CDR2 is YYREEE (reference sequence). Trimming took 2 bases from V and 4 from J, leaving 13 bases between them. The CDR3 is 15 residues long. The CDR3 DNA reads as TGTGCCAGCAGCTTCCTTTCGGCGGAGGGAAACACCATATATTTT. Translating it yields CASSFLSAEGNTIYF.

This clone was detected only once. CDR3 residues: CASSRTGDTQYF. CDR3 coding DNA: TGTGCCAGCAGTCGGACAGGGGATACGCAGTATTTT. The chain is built from TRBV27 and TRBJ2-3, with 8 bases fitting TRBD1. V was clipped by 5 bases and J by 6 bases; unmatched bases: 1. The CDR3 extends over 12 amino acids. Germline CDR1 is MNHEY and CDR2 is SMNVEV (reference sequence).

The rearrangement joins TRBV27 to TRBJ2-5; D is possibly TRBD2 (5 bases). In germline, CDR1 is MNHEY, CDR2 SMNVEV (reference sequence). Trimming removed 7 bases from V and 4 bases from J, with 16 bases in between. The CDR3 has 14 residues. DNA of the CDR3: TGTGCCAGCACCCGCCGGGCGGGTGGAGAGACCCAGTACTTC. Amino acid sequence: CASTRRAGGETQYF.

This chain connects TRBV5-4 to TRBJ1-4; 7 positions agree with TRBD1. This CDR3 has 16 amino acids. Germline loops: CDR1 SGHNT, CDR2 YYREEE (reference sequence). The V gene end was trimmed by 1 base and the J gene end by 11 bases; junction bases not matched to a gene: 14. The CDR3 nucleotides read TGTGCCAGCAGCTTGATTCAGGGACGGTCAGGGGGGAAACTGTTTTTT. Its protein is CASSLIQGRSGGKLFF.

This clone was seen many times. V usage is TRBV28 and J usage is TRBJ1-1, with 7 bases fitting TRBD1. Germline CDR1 reads MDHEN; CDR2 reads SYDVKM. Trimming cost V 11 bases and J 0 bases; bases outside gene matches: 6. The CDR3 loop spans 13 amino acids. The CDR3 DNA sequence: TGTGCCGCCGTGGGACAGCTGAACACTGAAGCTTTCTTT. This codes for CAAVGQLNTEAFF.

In this sample, this clone turned up a few times. The rearrangement uses TRBV20-1 and TRBJ2-7; D not certain. Germline CDR1 reads DFQATT; CDR2 reads SNEGSKA (reference sequence). Between the trimmed V and J ends, which lost 6 bases and 6 bases, there was a span of 9 bases. The CDR3 covers 10 residues. CDR3 nucleotide sequence: TGCAGTGCCCCTTTTGGCGAGCAGTACTTC. It codes for CSAPFGEQYF.

The V and J genes are TRBV11-3 and TRBJ2-1; the match to TRBD2 covers 8 bases. V trimming: 8 bases; J trimming: 7 bases; junction bases outside the gene matches: 10. Germline CDR1 SGHNT, CDR2 YENEEA. This CDR3 region has 14 residues. The CDR3: CASGSGRYDNEQFF. CDR3 coding DNA: TGTGCCAGCGGGAGCGGGAGATACGATAATGAGCAGTTCTTC.

V and J are TRBV5-1 and TRBJ1-2; 11 bases match TRBD1. The J segment lost 10 bases and the V segment lost 3 bases, leaving 8 bases of the junction unmatched. The CDR3 loop spans 14 amino acids. Germline V gene data show CDR1 as SGHRS and CDR2 as YFSETQ. CDR3 loop: CASSSMGTGGSYTF. In DNA, the CDR3 is TGCGCCAGCAGCTCAATGGGGACAGGGGGATCCTACACCTTC. Full variable domain (missing parts from reference TRBV5-1 and TRBJ1-2): KAGVTQTPRYLIKTRGQQVTLSCSPISGHRSVSWYQQTPGQGLQFLFEYFSETQRNKGNFPGRFSGRQFSNSRSEMNVSTLELGDSALYLCASSSMGTGGSYTFGSGTRLTVV.

There are a few counts of this clone. In the same sample, other DNA sequences code for this CDR3. The chain couples TRBV29-1 to TRBJ1-6; D is unclear. This CDR3 is built from 13 residues. V lost 6 bases to trimming and J lost 0 bases, with 6 bases between them. Germline CDR1 reads SQVTM; CDR2 reads ANQGSEA. The CDR3 loop is CSVARSYNSPLHF. The CDR3 bases are TGCAGCGTGGCACGCTCCTATAATTCACCCCTCCACTTT.

This chain uses TRBV6-1 with TRBJ2-7; no clear D gene. The germline gives CDR1 MNHNS, CDR2 SASEGT. Trimming stripped 4 bases from V and 3 bases from J, with 13 bases between. The CDR3 covers 14 residues. Here the CDR3 reads CASSASRAHYEQYF. CDR3 DNA sequence: TGTGCCAGCAGTGCGAGCCGGGCCCACTACGAGCAGTACTTC.

This chain joins TRBV7-6 and TRBJ2-3; no firm D call. The CDR3 runs 13 residues. Deletions cut 3 bases from V and 4 bases from J, with 8 bases between. The V gene's germline CDR1 is SGHVS and CDR2 FNYEAQ. CDR3 residues: CASSFPLSDTQYF. As DNA, the CDR3 is TGTGCCAGCAGCTTCCCACTTTCAGATACGCAGTATTTT.

This clone was seen at least ten times. The same CDR3 also results from other DNA sequences found in this sample. The CDR3 loop is CAWSVGLNTEAFF. The CDR3 DNA is TGTGCCTGGAGTGTAGGTTTGAACACTGAAGCTTTCTTT. V gene TRBV30 combines with J gene TRBJ1-1; unclear D gene. V lost 0 bases and J lost 0, with 5 bases in between. This CDR3 region has 13 residues. The germline gives CDR1 GTSNPN, CDR2 SVGIG (reference sequence).

The rearrangement links TRBV5-4 to TRBJ2-2; D not certain. This CDR3 spans 15 amino acids. V lost 4 bases to trimming and J lost 5 bases, with 15 bases between them. Germline-derived CDR1 and CDR2 are SGHNT and YYREEE (reference sequence). For the CDR3, the DNA is TGTGCCAGCAGCCCTAGGGCTGGATCGACCGGGGAGCTGTTTTTT. Amino acid sequence: CASSPRAGSTGELFF.

The chain recombines TRBV6-5 with TRBJ1-2; a possible D gene is TRBD1 (6 bases). Trimming cost V 0 bases and J 1 base, with 9 bases left between them. The CDR3 covers 15 residues. Looked up from germline, CDR1 is MNHEY and CDR2 is SVGAGI. The CDR3 protein is CASSYSVGHNYGYTF. The CDR3 region has the DNA TGTGCCAGCAGTTACTCGGTGGGACATAACTATGGCTACACCTTC.

This clone showed up just a few times. A read error may be the cause here, since a much bigger clone is one base away. The sample has other DNA sequences that encode this CDR3 too. The chain joins TRBV5-5 to TRBJ2-3, with 9 bases fitting TRBD2. Germline V gene data show CDR1 as SGHKS and CDR2 as YYEKEE (reference sequence). CDR3 length equals 15 residues. CDR3 sequence reads: CASSLPSGVTDTQYF. The DNA of the CDR3 is TGTGCCAGCAGCTTGCCTAGCGGGGTCACAGATACGCAGTATTTC.